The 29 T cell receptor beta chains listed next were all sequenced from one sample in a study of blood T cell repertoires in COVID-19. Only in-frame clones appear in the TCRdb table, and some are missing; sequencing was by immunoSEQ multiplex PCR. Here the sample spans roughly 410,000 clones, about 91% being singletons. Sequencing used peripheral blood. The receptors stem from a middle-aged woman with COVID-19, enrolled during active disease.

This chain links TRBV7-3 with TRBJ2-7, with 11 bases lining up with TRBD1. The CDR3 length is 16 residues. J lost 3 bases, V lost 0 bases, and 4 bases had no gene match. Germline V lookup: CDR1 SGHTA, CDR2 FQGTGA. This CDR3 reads CASSLTRTGGFYEQYF. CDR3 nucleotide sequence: TGTGCCAGCAGCTTAACGCGGACAGGGGGCTTCTACGAGCAGTACTTC.

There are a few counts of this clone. This chain's CDR3 is CSVEEGGKEYF. In DNA, the CDR3 is TGCAGCGTTGAAGAGGGGGGGAAGGAGTACTTC. This chain joins TRBV29-1 and TRBJ2-7; 7 bases map to TRBD2. The germline V gene has CDR1 SQVTM and CDR2 ANQGSEA. V dropped 0 bases and J dropped 11; count of bases not matched to a gene: 4. This CDR3 region has 11 residues.

The CDR3 nucleotides read TGCGCCAGCAGCTTGGTCGACAGGGGAAACATTCAGTACTTC. It translates to CASSLVDRGNIQYF. The genes are TRBV5-1 and TRBJ2-4; 8 nucleotides line up with TRBD1. V lost 0 bases, J lost 6 bases, and 2 bases stayed unmatched. The CDR3 is 14 residues long. Per the germline V gene, CDR1 is SGHRS and CDR2 is YFSETQ. Variable domain in full (rest from reference TRBV5-1 and TRBJ2-4): KAGVTQTPRYLIKTRGQQVTLSCSPISGHRSVSWYQQTPGQGLQFLFEYFSETQRNKGNFPGRFSGRQFSNSRSEMNVSTLELGDSALYLCASSLVDRGNIQYFGAGTRLSVL.

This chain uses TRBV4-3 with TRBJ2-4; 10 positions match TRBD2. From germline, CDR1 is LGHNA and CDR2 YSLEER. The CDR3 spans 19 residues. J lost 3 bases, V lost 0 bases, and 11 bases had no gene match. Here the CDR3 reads CASSQEYLAGVVVKNIQYF. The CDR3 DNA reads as TGCGCCAGCAGCCAAGAATACCTAGCGGGAGTAGTAGTCAAAAACATTCAGTACTTC.

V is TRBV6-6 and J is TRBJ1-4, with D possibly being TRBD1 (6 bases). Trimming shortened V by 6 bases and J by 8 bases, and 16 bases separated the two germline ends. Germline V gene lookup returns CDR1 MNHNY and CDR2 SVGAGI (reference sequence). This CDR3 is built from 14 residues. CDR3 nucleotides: TGTGCCAGCAGAACCGGGACAAGAAACGAAAAACTGTTTTTT. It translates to CASRTGTRNEKLFF.

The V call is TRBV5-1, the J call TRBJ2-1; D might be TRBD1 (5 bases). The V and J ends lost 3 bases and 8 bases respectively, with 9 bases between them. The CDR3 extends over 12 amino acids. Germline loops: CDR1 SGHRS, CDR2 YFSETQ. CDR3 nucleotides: TGCGCCAGCAGCTGGACAAGGGATGAGCAGTTCTTC. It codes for CASSWTRDEQFF.

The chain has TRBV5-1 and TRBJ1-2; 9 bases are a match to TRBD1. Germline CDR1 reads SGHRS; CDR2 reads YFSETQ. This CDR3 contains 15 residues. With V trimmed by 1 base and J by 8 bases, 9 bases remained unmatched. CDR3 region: CASSLMGQGEGGYTF. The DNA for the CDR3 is TGCGCCAGCAGCTTGATGGGACAGGGCGAAGGAGGCTACACCTTC.

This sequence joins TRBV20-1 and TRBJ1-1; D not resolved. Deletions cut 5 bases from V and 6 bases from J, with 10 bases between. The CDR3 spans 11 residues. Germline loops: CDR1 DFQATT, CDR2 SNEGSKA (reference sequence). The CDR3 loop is CSARSDSEAFF. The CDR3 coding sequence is TGCAGTGCTCGCTCAGACTCTGAAGCTTTCTTT.

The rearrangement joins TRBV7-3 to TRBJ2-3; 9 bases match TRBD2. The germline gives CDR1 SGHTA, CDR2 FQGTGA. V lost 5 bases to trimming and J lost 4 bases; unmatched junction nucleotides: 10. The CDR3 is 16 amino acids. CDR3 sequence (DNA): TGTGCCAGCAGCCTCCGAGTAGCGGGGGTGTCAGATACGCAGTATTTT. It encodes CASSLRVAGVSDTQYF.

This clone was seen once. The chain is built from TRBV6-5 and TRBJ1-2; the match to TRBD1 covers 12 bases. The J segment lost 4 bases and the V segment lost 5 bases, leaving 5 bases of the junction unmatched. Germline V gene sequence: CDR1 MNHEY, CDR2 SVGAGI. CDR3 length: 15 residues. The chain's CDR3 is CASSRPGQGAYGYTF. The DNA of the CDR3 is TGTGCCAGCAGTCGGCCGGGACAGGGGGCCTATGGCTACACCTTC.

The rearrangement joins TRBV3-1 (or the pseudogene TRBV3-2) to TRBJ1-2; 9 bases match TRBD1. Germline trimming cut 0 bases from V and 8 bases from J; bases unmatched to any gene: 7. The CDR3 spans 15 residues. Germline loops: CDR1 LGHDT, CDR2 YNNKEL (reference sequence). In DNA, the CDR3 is TGTGCCAGCAGCCAAGATGCGGGACAGGGAGTCGGCTACACCTTC. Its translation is CASSQDAGQGVGYTF.

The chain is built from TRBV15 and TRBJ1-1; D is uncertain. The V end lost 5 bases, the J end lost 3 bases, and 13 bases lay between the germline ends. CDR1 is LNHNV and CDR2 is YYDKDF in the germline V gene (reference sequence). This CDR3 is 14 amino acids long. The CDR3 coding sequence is TGTGCCACCAGCTTGAGGGATGTTCACACTGAAGCTTTCTTT. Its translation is CATSLRDVHTEAFF.

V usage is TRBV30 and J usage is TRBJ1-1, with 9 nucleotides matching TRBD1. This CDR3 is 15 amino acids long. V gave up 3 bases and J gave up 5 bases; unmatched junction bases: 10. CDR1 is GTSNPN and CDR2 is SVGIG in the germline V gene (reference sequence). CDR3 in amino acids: CAWRAGQGGGTEAFF. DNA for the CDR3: TGTGCCTGGAGAGCGGGACAGGGAGGGGGAACTGAAGCTTTCTTT. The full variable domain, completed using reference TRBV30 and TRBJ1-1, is SQTIHQWPATLVQPVGSPLSLECTVEGTSNPNLYWYRQAAGRGLQLLFYSVGIGQISSEVPQNLSASRPQDRQFILSSKKLLLSDSGFYLCAWRAGQGGGTEAFFGQGTRLTVV.

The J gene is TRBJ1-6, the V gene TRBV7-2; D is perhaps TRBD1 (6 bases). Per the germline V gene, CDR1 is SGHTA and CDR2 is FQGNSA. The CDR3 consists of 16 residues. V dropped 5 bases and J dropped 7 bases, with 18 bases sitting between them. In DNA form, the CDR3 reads TGTGCCAGCAGCCCCCCGGTGGGGGCTGGCAATTCACCCCTCCACTTT. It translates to CASSPPVGAGNSPLHF.

The CDR3 DNA follows: TGTGCCAGTAGTATACCGGGGAAAAACTATGGCTACACCTTC. Encoded protein: CASSIPGKNYGYTF. The V and J genes are TRBV19 and TRBJ1-2; no firm D call. CDR1 and CDR2 (germline): LNHDA, SQIVND (reference sequence). The CDR3 spans 14 residues. V lost 2 bases and J 2 bases, leaving 9 bases between the germline ends.

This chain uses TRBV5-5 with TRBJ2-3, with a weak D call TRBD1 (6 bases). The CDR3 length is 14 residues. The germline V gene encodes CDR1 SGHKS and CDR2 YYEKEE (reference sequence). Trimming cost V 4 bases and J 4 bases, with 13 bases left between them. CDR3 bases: TGTGCCAGCAGCCCCGCAGGGGACGCAGATACGCAGTATTTT. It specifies CASSPAGDADTQYF.

The CDR3 sequence: CASSSGQGRAFF. CDR3 DNA: TGTGCCAGTAGTAGCGGACAGGGACGAGCTTTCTTT. V and J are TRBV19 and TRBJ1-1; 8 bases agree with TRBD1. In germline, CDR1 is LNHDA, CDR2 SQIVND (reference sequence). The CDR3 runs to 12 residues. The V and J ends lost 4 bases and 10 bases, in that order; junction bases with no gene match: 5.

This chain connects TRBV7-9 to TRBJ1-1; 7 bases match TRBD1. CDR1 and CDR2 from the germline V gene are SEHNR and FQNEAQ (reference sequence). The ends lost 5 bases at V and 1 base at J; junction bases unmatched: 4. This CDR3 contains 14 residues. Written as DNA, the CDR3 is TGTGCCAGCAGCCGCCAGGGGGGGAACACTGAAGCTTTCTTT. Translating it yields CASSRQGGNTEAFF.

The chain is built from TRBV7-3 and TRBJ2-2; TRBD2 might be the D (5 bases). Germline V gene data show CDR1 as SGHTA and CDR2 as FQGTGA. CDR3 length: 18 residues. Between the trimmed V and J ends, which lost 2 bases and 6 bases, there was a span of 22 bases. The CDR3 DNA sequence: TGTGCCAGCAGCTTATCCCCCGCACGCGAGGCCGGGGCCGGGGAGCTGTTTTTT. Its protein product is CASSLSPAREAGAGELFF.

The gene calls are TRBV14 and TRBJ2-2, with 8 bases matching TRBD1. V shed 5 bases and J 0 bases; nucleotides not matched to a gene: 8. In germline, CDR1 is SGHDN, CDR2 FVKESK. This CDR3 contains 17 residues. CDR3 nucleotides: TGTGCCAGCAGCGTCCGACAGGGGCGAACGAACACCGGGGAGCTGTTTTTT. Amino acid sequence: CASSVRQGRTNTGELFF.

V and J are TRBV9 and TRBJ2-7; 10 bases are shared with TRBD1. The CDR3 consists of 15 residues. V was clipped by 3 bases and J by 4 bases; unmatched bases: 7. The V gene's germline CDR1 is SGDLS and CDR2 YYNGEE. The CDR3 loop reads CASSGSGQGRYEQYF. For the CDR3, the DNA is TGTGCCAGCAGCGGTTCGGGACAGGGGAGGTACGAGCAGTACTTC. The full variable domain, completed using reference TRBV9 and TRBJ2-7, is DSGVTQTPKHLITATGQRVTLRCSPRSGDLSVYWYQQSLDQGLQFLIQYYNGEERAKGNILERFSAQQFPDLHSELNLSSLELGDSALYFCASSGSGQGRYEQYFGPGTRLTVT.

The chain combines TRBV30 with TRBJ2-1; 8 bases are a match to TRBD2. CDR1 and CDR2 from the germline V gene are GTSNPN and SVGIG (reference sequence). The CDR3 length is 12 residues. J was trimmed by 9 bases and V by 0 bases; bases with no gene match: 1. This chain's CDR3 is CAWSVAGVEQFF. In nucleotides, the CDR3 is TGTGCCTGGAGTGTAGCGGGAGTTGAGCAGTTCTTC.

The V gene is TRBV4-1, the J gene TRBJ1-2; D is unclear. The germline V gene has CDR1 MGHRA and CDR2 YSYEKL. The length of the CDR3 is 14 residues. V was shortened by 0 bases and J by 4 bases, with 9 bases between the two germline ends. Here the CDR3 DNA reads TGCGCCAGCAGCCAAGATCCTAATAGCTATGGCTACACCTTC. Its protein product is CASSQDPNSYGYTF.

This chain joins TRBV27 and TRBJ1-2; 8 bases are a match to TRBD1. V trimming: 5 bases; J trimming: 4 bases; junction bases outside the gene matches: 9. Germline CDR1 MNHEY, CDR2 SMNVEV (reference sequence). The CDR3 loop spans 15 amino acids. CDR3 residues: CASSPRQGYPYGYTF. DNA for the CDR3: TGTGCCAGCAGTCCGCGACAGGGGTACCCCTATGGCTACACCTTC.

The CDR3, as DNA: TGCGCCAGCAGAGAGTTGGACACGCTGAAGGAGCAGTACTTC. This sequence encodes CASRELDTLKEQYF. This chain connects TRBV5-1 to TRBJ2-7; D perhaps matches TRBD1 (5 bases). Per the germline V gene, CDR1 is SGHRS and CDR2 is YFSETQ. The V and J ends lost 5 bases and 7 bases respectively, with 19 bases between them. This CDR3 region has 14 residues.

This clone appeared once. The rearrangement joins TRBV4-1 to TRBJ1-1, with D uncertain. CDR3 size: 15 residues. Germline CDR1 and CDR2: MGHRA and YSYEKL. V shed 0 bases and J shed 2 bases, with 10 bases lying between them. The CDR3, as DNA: TGCGCCAGCAGCCAAGACGTTACGGTAAACACTGAAGCTTTCTTT. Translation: CASSQDVTVNTEAFF.

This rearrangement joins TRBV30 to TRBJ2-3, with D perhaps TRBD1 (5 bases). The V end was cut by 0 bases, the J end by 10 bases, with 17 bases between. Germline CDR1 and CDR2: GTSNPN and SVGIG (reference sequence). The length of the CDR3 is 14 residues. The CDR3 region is CAWSVRANPQAQYF. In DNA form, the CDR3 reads TGTGCCTGGAGTGTAAGAGCGAATCCACAGGCGCAGTATTTT.

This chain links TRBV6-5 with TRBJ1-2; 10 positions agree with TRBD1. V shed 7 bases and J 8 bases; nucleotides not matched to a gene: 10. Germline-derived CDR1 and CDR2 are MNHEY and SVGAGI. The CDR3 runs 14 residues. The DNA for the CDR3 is TGTGCCAGCACCAGGGGACAGGGGTTCGAAGGCTACACCTTC. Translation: CASTRGQGFEGYTF.

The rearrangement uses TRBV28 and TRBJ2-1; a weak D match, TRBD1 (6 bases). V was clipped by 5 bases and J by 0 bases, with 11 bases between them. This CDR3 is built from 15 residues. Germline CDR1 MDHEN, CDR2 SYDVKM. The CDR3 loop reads CASSQDSRSYNEQFF. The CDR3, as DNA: TGTGCCAGCAGTCAGGACAGCCGCTCCTACAATGAGCAGTTCTTC.